This T cell receptor beta chain emerged from a study of Graves' ophthalmopathy and Graves' hyperthyroidism (dated by TCRdb to the late 2010s). A note on the overall study: Peripheral blood was collected at initial diagnosis, prior to any treatment. Once sampling was done, hyperthyroidism patients were given methimazole at a starting dose of 30 mg daily, while ophthalmopathy patients were given high-dose intravenous methylprednisolone. In roughly six hyperthyroidism patients, the T-cell repertoires found in thyroid tissue were compared with those found in blood. The study used TCR beta repertoire signatures to distinguish Graves' ophthalmopathy from Graves' hyperthyroidism and to predict progression to ophthalmopathy. The roughly 94 discovery patients were randomly divided into training and test sets at a 7:3 ratio. In total, around 140 blood samples were TCR-sequenced: under 45 ophthalmopathy, over 70 hyperthyroidism and some 17 hyperthyroidism-to-ophthalmopathy patients. A discovery set of 90 to 100 patients (43 ophthalmopathy, 57 stable hyperthyroidism) was enrolled to explore V-J signatures distinguishing ophthalmopathy from hyperthyroidism. An independent validation cohort was composed of around 19 hyperthyroidism patients and 17 patients who later progressed from hyperthyroidism to ophthalmopathy.

Points on this clonotype: Its antigen specificity is not known. Base qualities are not provided; no much larger clone lies one nucleotide away.

The ophthalmopathy patients had moderately to severely active disease, with a Clinical Activity Score of 3 or higher, a NOSPECS grade of 4 or higher, and a disease duration of less than 3 months. Anyone with other autoimmune diseases, uncontrolled infections, pregnancy or lactation was excluded from the study. Diagnosis relied on clinical symptoms, serum thyroxine, TRAb, thyroid ultrasound and orbital computed tomography. Using Ficoll-Paque density gradient centrifugation, PBMCs were isolated from 9.5 to 10 ml of fresh peripheral blood. Total RNA was extracted using Trizol reagent, and RNA quality was checked on an Agilent 2100 Bioanalyzer. For repertoire sequencing, TCR beta CDR3 regions were amplified from RNA transcripts. A first-round RT-PCR used HTBI primers with the Qiagen OneStep RT-PCR kit, followed by a second-round multiplex PCR, size selection and purification. Libraries were sequenced on an Illumina HiSeq2000 using paired-end 100 bp reads. The published analysis was carried out like this. SOAPnuke was used to process the reads, removing any read that contained adapters or uncalled bases, had a mean Phred below 15, or lacked an exact match to the constant primer or identifier. COPE v1.2.5 was used to merge high-quality paired reads. Each unique nucleotide sequence was defined as a clonotype, and clonotypes were aligned to IMGT TRB V, D and J references with MiTCR v1.1. The analysis was limited to V-J combinations with a frequency above 0.0001, which together covered over 98% of repertoires. A TCR clonal expansion and chaos score per V-J combination was defined as the ratio of F50 clonal expansion to chaos observed in the TCRdist matrix. Features were reduced by Welch's t-statistics and random forest to more than 10 V-J combinations, which fed a naive Bayes classifier. The Morisita-Horn index was used to measure how similar the thyroid and blood repertoires were. TCRdb reran the public reads through fastp at Q25 and MiXCR, keeping productive beta chains. CDR3 protein sequences are deduplicated, and each keeps its most common genes and DNA. In this record, the V and J calls reflect TCRdb's handling and not the investigators' own analysis. The sample profile shows around 470,000 distinct CDR3 sequences; under 15% of them were found once. Together, the top ten hold more than 8.5% of the sample.

CDR1 and CDR2 were assigned from the germline V gene as MNHNS and SASEGT. V is trimmed back by 1 base and J by 1 base, and the junction contains 7 bases that no gene match accounts for. From the cysteine up to the phenylalanine, the CDR3 has a length of 17 residues. This entry keeps only the CDR3 DNA: 51 bases, framed from base 1. Results the study describes overall, beyond this receptor: Most of the expanded thyroid clonotypes with a frequency above 0.001 were also detected in blood, and it was suggested that the thyroid immune response may be reflected by blood repertoires. No statistical method was used to predetermine the sample size, and group allocation was not hidden from the investigators. In validation, the model predicted ophthalmopathy progression with less than 71% sensitivity and approximately 72% specificity; more than ten predicted patients were CT-confirmed with GO in a median of approximately six months. In cross-validation, the 13-signature model distinguished ophthalmopathy from stable hyperthyroidism with approximately 88% sensitivity and nearly 82% specificity, and in the test set the corresponding values were roughly 80% and 76%.

Sequencing used blood. The sequence links TRBV6-1 to TRBJ1-5; 7 junctional bases match TRBD1. The source of this sequence is a woman under 40 with Graves' ophthalmopathy. Donor details come from another sample of the same person, matched by shared clones. The CDR3 has the sequence CASSEVFWDRSNQPQHF. The sequence in DNA is TGTGCCAGCAGTGAAGTATTTTGGGACAGAAGCAATCAGCCCCAGCATTTT.